Shown below are 18 T cell receptor beta chains from a single sample sequenced in a study of radiotherapy plus CTLA-4 blockade in lung cancer. The data were produced by immunoSEQ multiplex PCR, yet TCRdb's version contains in-frame clones alone and is incomplete. This table holds around 70,000 clones, about 80% found once. Source: peripheral blood, taken from a patient treated with radiotherapy plus ipilimumab. These receptor sequences come from a human donor with non-small cell lung cancer who had a partial response to radiotherapy plus ipilimumab.

The CDR3 reads CAWSVQANQPQHF. The CDR3 DNA reads TGTGCCTGGAGTGTACAGGCGAATCAGCCCCAGCATTTT. V gene TRBV30 combines with J gene TRBJ1-5; possibly TRBD1 for D (5 bases). CDR3 length: 13 residues. The germline V gene encodes CDR1 GTSNPN and CDR2 SVGIG (reference sequence). Trimming removed 0 bases from V and 4 bases from J, with 7 bases in between.

The V and J genes are TRBV27 and TRBJ2-7; 9 nucleotides line up with TRBD1. This CDR3 contains 14 residues. Germline values: CDR1 MNHEY, CDR2 SMNVEV (reference sequence). Trimming cost V 6 bases and J 2 bases; bases outside gene matches: 5. CDR3 loop: CASSRRTGAYEQYF. CDR3 coding DNA: TGTGCCAGCAGCCGGCGGACAGGGGCCTACGAGCAGTACTTC.

The genes are TRBV2 and TRBJ2-3; 10 nucleotides agree with TRBD1. This CDR3 comprises 15 residues. Germline CDR1 SNHLY, CDR2 FYNNEI. V lost 5 bases to trimming and J lost 6 bases; unmatched junction nucleotides: 8. For the CDR3, the DNA is TGTGCCAGCAGTTCAGACAGGGGGCCCCCCGATACGCAGTATTTT. Translation: CASSSDRGPPDTQYF.

The gene calls are TRBV7-8 and TRBJ1-2, with TRBD1 as a possible D gene (6 bases). CDR1 SGHVS and CDR2 FQNEAQ come from the germline V gene. Trimming cost V 5 bases and J 5 bases, with 15 bases left between them. The CDR3 loop spans 14 amino acids. This chain's CDR3 is CASSVGGAGYGYTF. Written as DNA, the CDR3 is TGTGCCAGCAGCGTAGGGGGAGCTGGGTATGGCTACACCTTC.

The chain is built from TRBV2 and TRBJ2-7, with D perhaps matching TRBD1 (6 bases). The germline V gene encodes CDR1 SNHLY and CDR2 FYNNEI. The V end was cut by 3 bases, the J end by 2 bases, with 14 bases between. This CDR3 contains 15 residues. The CDR3 nucleotides read TGTGCCAGCAGTGAGGGGGCGTCCACGGCCTACGAGCAGTACTTC. Translated: CASSEGASTAYEQYF.

This clone was counted only a few times. This rearrangement joins TRBV6-1 to TRBJ2-1, with TRBD2 matching over 9 bases. V lost 11 bases and J lost 7; bases outside the gene matches: 15. Germline CDR1 MNHNS, CDR2 SASEGT. CDR3 length equals 15 residues. The CDR3 bases are TGTGCCGCTAGGTGGCGGGAGGGCCTAGGGAATGAGCAGTTCTTC. This encodes CAARWREGLGNEQFF.

A word on this clone: The sample contains more than one DNA sequence encoding this CDR3. The chain joins TRBV5-1 to TRBJ2-5, with 10 positions matching TRBD2. With 0 bases clipped from V and 1 base from J, the junction kept 6 bases outside the gene matches. The CDR3 runs 17 residues. Germline assignment: CDR1 SGHRS and CDR2 YFSETQ. The CDR3 coding sequence is TGCGCCAGCAGCTTGGGCGGGACTAGCGTGCCCCAAGAGACCCAGTACTTC. Protein sequence: CASSLGGTSVPQETQYF. Full variable domain (rest looked up from reference TRBV5-1 and TRBJ2-5): KAGVTQTPRYLIKTRGQQVTLSCSPISGHRSVSWYQQTPGQGLQFLFEYFSETQRNKGNFPGRFSGRQFSNSRSEMNVSTLELGDSALYLCASSLGGTSVPQETQYFGPGTRLLVL.

This chain uses TRBV28 with TRBJ2-7; a weak D match, TRBD2 (7 bases). V was shortened by 7 bases and J by 3 bases, with 28 bases between the two germline ends. Germline CDR1 is MDHEN and CDR2 is SYDVKM. The CDR3 is 18 amino acids. The CDR3 DNA reads as TGTGCCAGCACCTTCCCAGGTCGGCAAGGGAGGGGGATCTACGAGCAGTACTTC. It specifies CASTFPGRQGRGIYEQYF.

The chain uses TRBV28 and TRBJ2-7; a possible D gene is TRBD2 (6 bases). Per the germline V gene, CDR1 is MDHEN and CDR2 is SYDVKM. The CDR3 is 14 amino acids. V was pared by 2 bases and J by 2 bases, with 10 bases between. CDR3 residues: CASSLAGPPYEQYF. The CDR3 coding sequence is TGTGCCAGCAGTTTAGCGGGACCTCCCTACGAGCAGTACTTC.

The chain has TRBV7-8 and TRBJ2-7; D might be TRBD1 (6 bases). The CDR3 loop spans 14 amino acids. V was shortened by 5 bases and J by 3 bases, with 14 bases between the two germline ends. The germline V gene encodes CDR1 SGHVS and CDR2 FQNEAQ. The CDR3 region is CASSPRQASYEQYF. CDR3 DNA: TGTGCCAGCAGCCCGAGACAGGCGAGCTACGAGCAGTACTTC.

The V and J genes are TRBV18 and TRBJ2-4; tentatively, D is TRBD1 (5 bases). This CDR3 spans 15 amino acids. The V gene lost 3 bases and the J gene lost 1 base, with 10 bases spanning the gap. Germline CDR1 is KGHSH and CDR2 is LQKENI. The DNA of the CDR3 is TGTGCCAGCTCACCGCAGGGATCGGCCAAAAACATTCAGTACTTC. It yields the protein CASSPQGSAKNIQYF.

The chain couples TRBV18 to TRBJ2-5; D uncertain. Trimming left V 2 bases short and J 1 base short, with 11 bases between. Germline CDR1 is KGHSH and CDR2 is LQKENI. This CDR3 is 15 amino acids long. The DNA for the CDR3 is TGTGCCAGCTCACCATCCCAGAATACCCAAGAGACCCAGTACTTC. It encodes CASSPSQNTQETQYF.

The chain employs TRBV28 and TRBJ2-3, with 10 bases lining up with TRBD2. Losses at the gene ends were 4 bases for V and 2 bases for J; bases not matched to a gene: 6. This CDR3 contains 16 residues. Germline values: CDR1 MDHEN, CDR2 SYDVKM. CDR3 sequence (DNA): TGTGCCAGCAGTTCTACTAGCGGGACACCCACAGATACGCAGTATTTT. Translation: CASSSTSGTPTDTQYF. Full variable domain (rest looked up from reference TRBV28 and TRBJ2-3): DVKVTQSSRYLVKRTGEKVFLECVQDMDHENMFWYRQDPGLGLRLIYFSYDVKMKEKGDIPEGYSVSREKKERFSLILESASTNQTSMYLCASSSTSGTPTDTQYFGPGTRLTVL.

V and J are TRBV7-2 and TRBJ1-2; D might be TRBD1 (6 bases). Germline CDR1 is SGHTA and CDR2 is FQGNSA. There are 13 residues in the CDR3. V lost 4 bases and J 4 bases, leaving 10 bases between the germline ends. The CDR3 loop is CASSSTGAYGYTF. The CDR3 bases are TGTGCCAGCAGCTCGACAGGTGCCTATGGCTACACCTTC.

This chain's CDR3 is CASSDNRDSYEQYF. In nucleotides, the CDR3 is TGTGCCAGCAGTGACAACAGGGACTCCTACGAGCAGTACTTC. The chain links TRBV2 to TRBJ2-7; TRBD1 is a possible D gene (6 bases). The CDR3 sequence is 14 residues long. The germline CDR1 and CDR2 sequences are SNHLY and FYNNEI. V was trimmed by 3 bases and J by 0 bases, leaving 9 bases between them.

V is TRBV2 and J is TRBJ2-7, with 9 positions matching TRBD1. CDR3 size: 14 residues. The germline CDR1 and CDR2 sequences are SNHLY and FYNNEI. V trimming: 8 bases; J trimming: 3 bases; junction bases outside the gene matches: 8. The CDR3 DNA sequence: TGTGCCAGCCTTCGGGACAGGGCTAACTACGAGCAGTACTTC. Amino acids: CASLRDRANYEQYF.

The chain recombines TRBV27 with TRBJ2-7; TRBD1 is a possible D gene (6 bases). The V and J ends lost 4 bases and 2 bases respectively, with 15 bases between them. The CDR3 totals 15 residues. Germline values: CDR1 MNHEY, CDR2 SMNVEV (reference sequence). The CDR3 DNA is TGTGCCAGCAGTTCCCAGGGGCTTACGACCTACGAGCAGTACTTC. The encoded protein is CASSSQGLTTYEQYF.

The chain is built from TRBV5-6 and TRBJ2-7, with D perhaps TRBD1 (5 bases). CDR1 and CDR2 from the germline V gene are SGHDT and YYEEEE. This CDR3 region has 12 residues. Trimming removed 0 bases at V and 6 bases at J, with 7 bases between. CDR3 bases: TGTGCCAGCAGCTTGGCAGGGCTCGAGCAGTACTTC. Translated: CASSLAGLEQYF.